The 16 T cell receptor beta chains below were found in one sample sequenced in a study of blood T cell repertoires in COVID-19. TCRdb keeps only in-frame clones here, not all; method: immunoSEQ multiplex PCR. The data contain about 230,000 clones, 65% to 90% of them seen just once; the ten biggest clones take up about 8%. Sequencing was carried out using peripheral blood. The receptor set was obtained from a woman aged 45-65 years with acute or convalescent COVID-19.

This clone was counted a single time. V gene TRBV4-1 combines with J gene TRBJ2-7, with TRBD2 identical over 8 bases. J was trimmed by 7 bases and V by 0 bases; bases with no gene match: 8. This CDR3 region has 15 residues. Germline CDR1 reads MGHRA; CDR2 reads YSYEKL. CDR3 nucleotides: TGCGCCAGCAGCCAAGATTCCCGACTAGCGAGGGAGCAGTACTTC. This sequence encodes CASSQDSRLAREQYF.

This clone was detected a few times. The CDR3 region is CASSLDGRGFQETQYF. The CDR3 DNA reads as TGCGCCAGCAGCTTGGATGGCAGGGGGTTCCAAGAGACCCAGTACTTC. The chain has TRBV5-1 and TRBJ2-5, with 7 bases fitting TRBD1. Germline trimming cut 0 bases from V and 1 base from J; bases unmatched to any gene: 6. Germline V lookup: CDR1 SGHRS, CDR2 YFSETQ. This CDR3 region has 16 residues.

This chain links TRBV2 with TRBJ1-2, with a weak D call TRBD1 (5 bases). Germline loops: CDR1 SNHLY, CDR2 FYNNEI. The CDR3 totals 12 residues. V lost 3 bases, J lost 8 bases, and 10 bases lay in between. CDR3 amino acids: CASSEGQLGYTF. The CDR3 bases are TGTGCCAGCAGTGAGGGGCAGCTGGGCTACACCTTC.

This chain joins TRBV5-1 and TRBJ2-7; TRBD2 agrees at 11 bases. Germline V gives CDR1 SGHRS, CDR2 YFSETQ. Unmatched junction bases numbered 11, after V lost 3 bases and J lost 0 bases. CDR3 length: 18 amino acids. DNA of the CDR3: TGCGCCAGCAGCTCTGGACTAGCGGGTAAACCTAGCTCCTACGAGCAGTACTTC. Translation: CASSSGLAGKPSSYEQYF.

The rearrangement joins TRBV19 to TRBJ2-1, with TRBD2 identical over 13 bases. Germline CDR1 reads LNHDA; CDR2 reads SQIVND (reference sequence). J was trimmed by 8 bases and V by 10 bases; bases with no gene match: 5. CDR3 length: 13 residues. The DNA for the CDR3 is TGTGCCACCCGGACTAGCGGGAGTGATGAGCAGTTCTTC. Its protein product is CATRTSGSDEQFF.

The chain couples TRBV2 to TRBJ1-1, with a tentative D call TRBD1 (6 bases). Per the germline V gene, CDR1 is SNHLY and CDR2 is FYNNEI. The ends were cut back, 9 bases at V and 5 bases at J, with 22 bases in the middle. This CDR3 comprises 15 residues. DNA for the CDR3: TGTGCCAGTTCGAAGGAGGGGGGGCGGAGAACTGAAGCTTTCTTT. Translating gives CASSKEGGRRTEAFF.

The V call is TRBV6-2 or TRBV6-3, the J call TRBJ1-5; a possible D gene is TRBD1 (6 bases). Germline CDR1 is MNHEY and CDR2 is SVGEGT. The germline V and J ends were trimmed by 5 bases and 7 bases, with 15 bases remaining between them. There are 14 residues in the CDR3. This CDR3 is CASSLQGLGQPQHF. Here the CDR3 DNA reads TGTGCCAGCAGTCTTCAGGGGCTGGGGCAGCCCCAGCATTTT.

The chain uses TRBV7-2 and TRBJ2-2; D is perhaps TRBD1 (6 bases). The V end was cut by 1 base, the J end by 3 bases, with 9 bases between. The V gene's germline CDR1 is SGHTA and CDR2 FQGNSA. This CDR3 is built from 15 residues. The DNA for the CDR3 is TGTGCCAGCAGCTTAGGACAGGCTTACACCGGGGAGCTGTTTTTT. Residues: CASSLGQAYTGELFF.

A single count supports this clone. In DNA form, the CDR3 reads TGTGCCAGCAGCTTCGGTTCTACAGGGATGCCCCCCGGGGAGCTGTTTTTT. This encodes CASSFGSTGMPPGELFF. The chain couples TRBV7-3 to TRBJ2-2; D possibly corresponds to TRBD1 (6 bases). This CDR3 region has 17 residues. V gave up 3 bases and J gave up 6 bases, with 20 bases separating them. The germline gives CDR1 SGHTA, CDR2 FQGTGA.

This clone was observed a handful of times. The CDR3 bases are TGTGCCTGGAGTCCTCCATTACCGGGACAGGGCCTTTCCGGGGAGCTGTTTTTT. Translation gives CAWSPPLPGQGLSGELFF. The rearrangement joins TRBV30 to TRBJ2-2; 9 bases are a match to TRBD1. Germline V gene lookup returns CDR1 GTSNPN and CDR2 SVGIG (reference sequence). Germline trimming cut 2 bases from V and 6 bases from J; bases unmatched to any gene: 16. The CDR3 contains 18 residues. Variable domain in full (rest from reference TRBV30 and TRBJ2-2): SQTIHQWPATLVQPVGSPLSLECTVEGTSNPNLYWYRQAAGRGLQLLFYSVGIGQISSEVPQNLSASRPQDRQFILSSKKLLLSDSGFYLCAWSPPLPGQGLSGELFFGEGSRLTVL.

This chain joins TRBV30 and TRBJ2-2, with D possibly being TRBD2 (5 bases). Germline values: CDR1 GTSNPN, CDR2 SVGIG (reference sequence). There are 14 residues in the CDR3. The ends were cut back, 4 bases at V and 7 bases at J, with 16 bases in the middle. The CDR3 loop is CAWTRTTGFGELFF. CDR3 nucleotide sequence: TGTGCCTGGACGAGAACCACGGGGTTCGGGGAGCTGTTTTTT.

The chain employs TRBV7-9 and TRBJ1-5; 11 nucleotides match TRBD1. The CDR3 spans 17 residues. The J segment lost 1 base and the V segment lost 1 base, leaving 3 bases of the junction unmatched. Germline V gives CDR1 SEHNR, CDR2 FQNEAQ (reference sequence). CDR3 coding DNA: TGTGCCAGCAGCTTAGGGACAGGGGGCTTAAGCAATCAGCCCCAGCATTTT. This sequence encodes CASSLGTGGLSNQPQHF. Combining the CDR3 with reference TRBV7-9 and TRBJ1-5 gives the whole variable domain DTGVSQNPRHKITKRGQNVTFRCDPISEHNRLYWYRQTLGQGPEFLTYFQNEAQLEKSRLLSDRFSAERPKGSFSTLEIQRTEQGDSAMYLCASSLGTGGLSNQPQHFGDGTRLSIL.

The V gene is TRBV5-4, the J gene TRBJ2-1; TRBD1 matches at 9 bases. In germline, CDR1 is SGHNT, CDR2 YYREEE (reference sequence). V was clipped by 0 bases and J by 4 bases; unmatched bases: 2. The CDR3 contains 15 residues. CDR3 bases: TGTGCCAGCAGCTTGGGGGACAGGGATTACAATGAGCAGTTCTTC. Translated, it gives CASSLGDRDYNEQFF.

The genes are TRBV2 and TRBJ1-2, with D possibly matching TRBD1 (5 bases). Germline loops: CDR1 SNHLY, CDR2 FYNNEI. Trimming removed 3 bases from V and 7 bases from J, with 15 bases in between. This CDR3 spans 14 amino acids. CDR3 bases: TGTGCCAGCAGTGATCCAGGGTACTCGGGTGGCTACACCTTC. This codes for CASSDPGYSGGYTF.

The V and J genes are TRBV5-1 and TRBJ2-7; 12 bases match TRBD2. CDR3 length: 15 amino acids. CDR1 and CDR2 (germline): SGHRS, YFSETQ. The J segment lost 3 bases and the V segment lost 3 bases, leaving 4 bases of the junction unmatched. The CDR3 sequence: CASSYETSGSYEQYF. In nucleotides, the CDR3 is TGCGCCAGCAGCTACGAGACTAGCGGGAGCTACGAGCAGTACTTC.

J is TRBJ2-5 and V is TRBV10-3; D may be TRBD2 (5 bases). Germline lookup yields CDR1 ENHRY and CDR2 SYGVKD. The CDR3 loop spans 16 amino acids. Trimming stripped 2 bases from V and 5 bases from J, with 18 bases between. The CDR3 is CAISEKDGSGRETQYF. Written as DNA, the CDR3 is TGTGCCATCAGTGAGAAAGATGGGAGTGGCAGGGAGACCCAGTACTTC.